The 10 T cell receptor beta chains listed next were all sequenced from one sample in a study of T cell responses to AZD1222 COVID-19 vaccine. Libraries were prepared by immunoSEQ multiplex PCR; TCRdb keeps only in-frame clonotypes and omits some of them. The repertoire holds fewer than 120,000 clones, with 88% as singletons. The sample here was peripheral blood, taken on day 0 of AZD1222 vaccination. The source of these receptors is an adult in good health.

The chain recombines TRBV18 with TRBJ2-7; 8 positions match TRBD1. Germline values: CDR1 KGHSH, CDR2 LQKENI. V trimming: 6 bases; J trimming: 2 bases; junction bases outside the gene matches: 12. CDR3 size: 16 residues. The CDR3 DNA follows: TGTGCCAGCTCCTCAAGTGGGACAGGTGTAACCTACGAGCAGTACTTC. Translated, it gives CASSSSGTGVTYEQYF.

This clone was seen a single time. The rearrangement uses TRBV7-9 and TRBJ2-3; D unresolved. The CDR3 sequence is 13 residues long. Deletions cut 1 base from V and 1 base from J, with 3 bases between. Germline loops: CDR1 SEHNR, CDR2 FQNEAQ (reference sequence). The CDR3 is CASSLGGTDTQYF. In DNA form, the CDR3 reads TGTGCCAGCAGCTTAGGGGGCACAGATACGCAGTATTTT.

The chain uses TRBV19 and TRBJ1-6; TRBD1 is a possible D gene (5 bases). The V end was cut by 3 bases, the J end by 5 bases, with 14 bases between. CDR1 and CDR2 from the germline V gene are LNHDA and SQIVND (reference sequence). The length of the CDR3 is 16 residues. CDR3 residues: CASSITGGRNNSPLHF. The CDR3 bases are TGTGCCAGTAGTATTACCGGGGGACGCAATAATTCACCCCTCCACTTT.

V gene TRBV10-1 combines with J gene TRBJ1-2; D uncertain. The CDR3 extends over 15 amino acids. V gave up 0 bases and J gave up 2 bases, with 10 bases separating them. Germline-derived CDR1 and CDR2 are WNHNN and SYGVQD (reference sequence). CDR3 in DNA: TGCGCCAGCAGTGAGTCGGGGAGAGAAAACTATGGCTACACCTTC. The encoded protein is CASSESGRENYGYTF.

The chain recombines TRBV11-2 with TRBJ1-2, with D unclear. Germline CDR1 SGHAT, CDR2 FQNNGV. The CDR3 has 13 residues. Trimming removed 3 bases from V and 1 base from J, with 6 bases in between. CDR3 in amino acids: CASSLDGNYGYTF. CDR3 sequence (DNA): TGTGCCAGCAGCTTGGACGGTAACTATGGCTACACCTTC.

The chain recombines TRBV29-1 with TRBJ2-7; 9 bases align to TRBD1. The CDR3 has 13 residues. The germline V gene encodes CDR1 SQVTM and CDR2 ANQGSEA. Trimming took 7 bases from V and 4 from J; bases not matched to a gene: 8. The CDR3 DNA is TGCAGCGGCATTGACAGGGGGACGTACGAGCAGTACTTC. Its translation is CSGIDRGTYEQYF.

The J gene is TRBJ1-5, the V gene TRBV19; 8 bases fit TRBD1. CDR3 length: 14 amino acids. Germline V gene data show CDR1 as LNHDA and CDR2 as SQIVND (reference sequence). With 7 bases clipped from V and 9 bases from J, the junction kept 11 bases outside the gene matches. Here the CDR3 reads CASTVRGQFWPQHF. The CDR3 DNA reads TGTGCCAGTACCGTCAGGGGGCAGTTCTGGCCCCAGCATTTT.

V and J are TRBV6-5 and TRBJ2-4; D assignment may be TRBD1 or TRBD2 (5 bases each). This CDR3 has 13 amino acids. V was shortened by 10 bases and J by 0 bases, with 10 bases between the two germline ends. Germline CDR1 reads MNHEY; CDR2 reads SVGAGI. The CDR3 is CAIGTVAKNIQYF. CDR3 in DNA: TGTGCCATAGGGACGGTAGCCAAAAACATTCAGTACTTC.

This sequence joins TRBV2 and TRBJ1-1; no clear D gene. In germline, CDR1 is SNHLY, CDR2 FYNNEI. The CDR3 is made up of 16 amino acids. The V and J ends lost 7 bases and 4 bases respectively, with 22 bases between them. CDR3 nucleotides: TGTGCCAGCACCAAAAGGAGTCTTGGGGATGGCACTGAAGCTTTCTTT. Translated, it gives CASTKRSLGDGTEAFF.

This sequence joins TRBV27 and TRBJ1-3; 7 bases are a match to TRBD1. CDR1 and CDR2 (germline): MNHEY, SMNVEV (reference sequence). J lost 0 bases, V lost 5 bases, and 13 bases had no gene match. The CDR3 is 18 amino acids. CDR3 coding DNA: TGTGCCAGCAGTCGTTTGAAGAGGGGACAGAACTCTGGAAACACCATATATTTT. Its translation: CASSRLKRGQNSGNTIYF.